This T cell receptor beta chain appears in the sequencing data of a study of T-cell memory formation after mild COVID-19. Overall study results and limits: Balance between CD4 and CD8 was seen in clones contracting day 15 to 85, and a CD4+ lean was seen in later expanders. Nothing confirmed that second-wave clones peaking on day 37 were specific for SARS-CoV-2. Mainly in CM and EM were contracting CD4+ clones; CD8+ were in EMRA. There were some responding clones in pre-infection memory, which suggested that cross-reactive memory had joined.

The CDR3 sequence is 13 residues long. Trimming removed 5 bases from V and 3 bases from J, with 9 bases in between. Germline V lookup: CDR1 SGHTA, CDR2 FQGNSA. Using its own MiXCR run on the 5' RACE reads, TCRdb lists one record per CDR3 protein. This sample has 150,000 to 200,000 distinct CDR3 sequences; around 10% occur once, and the top ten carry less than 4%. This clonotype occurred a few times. The antigen is not known. The chain employs TRBV7-2 and TRBJ2-3; no firm D call. Sequencing was done on a sample of PBMCs or a T cell subset sorted from them (not recorded which). This receptor was taken from a man aged 18 to 30 who had mild COVID-19 (a few samples of this study predate the infection). Cell type and time point are not known. DNA for the CDR3: TGTGCCAGCAGCCCCCGTCCGACAGATACGCAGTATTTT. Its protein product is CASSPRPTDTQYF.